The sequence of this TCR beta chain was determined in a study of shared clonotypes between healthy human individuals (dated by TCRdb to the early 2020s). Context from the whole study: A couple of women and a few men aged 18 to 49 years were included in the cohort. Blood TCR repertoires of about 5 healthy adults were deeply sequenced to estimate repertoire size and the extent of clonotype sharing between individuals. Each donor's leukapheresis produced roughly between roughly 0.9 and 9 billion PBMCs. To increase sequencing depth and limit assay-specific biases, TCR repertoire library preparation and sequencing were carried out by different laboratories using diverse techniques.

Overall study outcomes, separate from this receptor: Pairwise subsampling indicated that sequencing depth was expected to affect the degree of clonotype sharing among donors. Sampling was restricted to blood, and TCR repertoires in tissue are likely to differ from TCR repertoires in blood. Because the study included only a small number of donors, the genetic and exposure-history diversity represented was limited.

The germline V gene provides CDR1 SGHDT and CDR2 YYEEEE. Taken from cysteine to phenylalanine, the CDR3 has 15 residues. CDR3 DNA only is kept here, 45 bases in frame from base 1. V is clipped by 5 bases and J by 0 bases, and the sequence between their germline boundaries is 9 bases long. TCR CDR3 regions were amplified from genomic DNA by multiplex PCR using the deep immunoSEQ assay. Genomic DNA extracted from each cell subset was distributed evenly over all wells of several immunoSEQ 96-well plates, and each plate served as one replicate. Each replicate PCR for unsorted PBMC received roughly 300 ng genomic DNA, equal to about 30,000 T cell genomes. Ten immunoSEQ deep assay plates were used to sequence the unsorted PBMC genomic DNA. Purified libraries were quantified with a Qubit 3.0 fluorometer, sized on a Bioanalyzer 2100, and re-quantified with the KAPA Library Quantification kit. Every immunoSEQ 96-well plate was sequenced on a separate single-read 150-cycle Illumina NextSeq 550 flow cell. In the source study's methods: Because only junctional sequences without quality scores were contained in the immunoSEQ output, filtering matching that applied to full-length reads could not be performed. To assign V/J genes and CDR3, sequences were annotated against IMGT germline references using PyIR, a Python wrapper for IgBLAST v1.9. Reads were removed for weak V/J assignments (E-value above 1e-6), missing CDR3, stop codons, out-of-frame junctions, or ambiguous translated residues. V3J clonotypes were defined as sequences sharing the same inferred V gene, J gene, and CDR3 amino acid sequence. The percentage overlap between two repertoires was calculated by dividing the number of shared unique clonotypes by the size of the smaller repertoire. RTK rarefaction, the Chao1 estimator, and Recon v2.1 estimates of unobserved clonotypes were used to assess repertoire richness. Entries here come from immuneACCESS through TCRdb and include only in-frame sequences with V and J called. Some clones fail to appear in such tables; in the studies checked, an unresolved V gene covers under half of the shortfall, and the cause of the remainder is unknown. D and trimming were read from the DNA, whereas the V and J calls and clone size are those reported in that table. Counted in this sample were about 490,000 clones; over 70% of them appeared once. Approximately 12% of the sample rests with the top ten.

Concerning this clone: Its antigen is not yet known. Base qualities are not at hand, and no much larger clone is one base apart.

The donors were healthy, HIV-negative adults with no recently reported acute infections or vaccinations. Every donor was a Caucasian adult residing in Nashville, Tennessee, USA. In the unsorted samples, tens of millions of PBMCs were counted, and genomic DNA was extracted using the QIAamp DNA Blood Mini kit. Blood was obtained by leukapheresis, after which PBMCs were separated by Ficoll-Histopaque density gradient centrifugation and cryopreserved in liquid nitrogen vapor phase. This sequence originates from a woman between 40 and 50 years old in good health. Some clones in this sample may be carry-over from other donors' samples. This chain is built from TRBV5-6 and TRBJ2-6, with TRBD1 perhaps the D gene, on 6 matching bases. Sequenced: PBMCs. The CDR3 protein sequence reads: CASSSGASGANVLTF. The DNA sequence reads TGTGCCAGCAGTTCAGGGGCCTCTGGGGCCAACGTCCTGACTTTC.